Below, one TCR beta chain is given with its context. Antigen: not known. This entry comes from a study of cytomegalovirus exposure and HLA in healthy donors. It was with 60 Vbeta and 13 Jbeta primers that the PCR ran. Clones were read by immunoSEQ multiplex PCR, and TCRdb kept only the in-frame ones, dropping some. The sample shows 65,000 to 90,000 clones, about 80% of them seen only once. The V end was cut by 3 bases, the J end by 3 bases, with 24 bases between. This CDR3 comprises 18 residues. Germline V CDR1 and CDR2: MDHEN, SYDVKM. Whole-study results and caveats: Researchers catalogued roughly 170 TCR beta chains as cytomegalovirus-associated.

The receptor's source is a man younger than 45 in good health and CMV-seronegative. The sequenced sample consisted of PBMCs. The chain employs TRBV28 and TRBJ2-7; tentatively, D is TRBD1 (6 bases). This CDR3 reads CASSFSFRRNRVYYEQYF. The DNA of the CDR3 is TGTGCCAGCAGTTTTAGTTTCCGGCGAAACAGGGTTTACTACGAGCAGTACTTC.